This T cell receptor beta chain was found in a study of post-analysis software for immune sequencing data. Every TCR beta cDNA library bore unique molecular identifiers. TCRdb re-called the PCR reads with MiXCR, one entry per CDR3 protein. The table records around 440,000 distinct CDR3 sequences, around 40% of them present only once. Whole-study findings and limits: Relative to controls, patients had a few TRBV segments at higher frequency, with TRBV5-6, TRBV5-1 and TRBV20-1 among these.

The CDR3 runs 15 residues. Between the trimmed V and J ends, which lost 5 bases and 1 base, there was a span of 12 bases. The germline gives CDR1 MDHEN, CDR2 SYDVKM. Turning to this clonotype: Its antigen is not known.

Sequences were obtained from blood. V and J are TRBV28 and TRBJ2-1, with D maybe TRBD1 (5 bases). This TCR derives from a girl between 5 and 17 years old with multiple sclerosis. CDR3 amino acids: CASSNPRDSYNEQFF. CDR3 DNA sequence: TGTGCCAGCAGTAACCCCAGGGATTCCTACAATGAGCAGTTCTTC.